The 23 T cell receptor beta chains below were found in one sample sequenced in a study of blood T cells in healthy people across ages. The second PCR ran roughly 6 to 12 cycles with a sample-barcoded 5' primer and J-beta primers. TCRdb recomputed calls from the 5' RACE reads with MiXCR, one row per CDR3 protein. The profile shows about 1.8 million distinct CDR3 sequences, around half of them singletons. The sequencing sample was made of blood. The origin of the receptors is a woman between 35 and 50 years old in good health.

The chain employs TRBV20-1 and TRBJ1-6; 8 bases are a match to TRBD1. CDR1 and CDR2 (germline): DFQATT, SNEGSKA (reference sequence). The CDR3 runs 15 residues. V lost 3 bases to trimming and J lost 5 bases; unmatched junction nucleotides: 6. The CDR3 spells CSARWTGRNNSPLHF. CDR3 coding DNA: TGCAGTGCTAGGTGGACAGGGAGGAATAATTCACCCCTCCACTTT.

This clonotype was counted ten times or more. The rearrangement links TRBV6-5 to TRBJ2-5; 11 bases match TRBD2. The CDR3 is 16 amino acids. Germline V lookup: CDR1 MNHEY, CDR2 SVGAGI. Trimming cost V 6 bases and J 5 bases; bases outside gene matches: 11. For the CDR3, the DNA is TGTGCCAGCAGCCCGCTAGCGGGGGGTTACCGTGAGACCCAGTACTTC. This sequence encodes CASSPLAGGYRETQYF.

The rearrangement joins TRBV4-3 to TRBJ2-3, with 7 bases that match TRBD2. CDR3 length equals 15 residues. Germline V CDR1 and CDR2: LGHNA, YSLEER. V gave up 2 bases and J gave up 3 bases; unmatched junction bases: 5. The CDR3 coding sequence is TGCGCCAGCAGCCAACTTCCGGGAGGAACAGATACGCAGTATTTT. Residues: CASSQLPGGTDTQYF.

This chain links TRBV4-1 with TRBJ1-4; TRBD1 is a possible D gene (5 bases). The length of the CDR3 is 21 residues. Per germline, CDR1 MGHRA and CDR2 YSYEKL. V was clipped by 0 bases and J by 0 bases, with 23 bases between them. CDR3 region: CASSQDSFGLQGLTTNEKLFF. DNA of the CDR3: TGCGCCAGCAGCCAAGATTCGTTCGGGTTGCAGGGCCTTACAACTAATGAAAAACTGTTTTTT.

The gene calls are TRBV20-1 and TRBJ2-3; 15 positions agree with TRBD2. Looked up from germline, CDR1 is DFQATT and CDR2 is SNEGSKA (reference sequence). The trim removed 3 bases at V and 2 bases at J, leaving 12 bases unmatched. This CDR3 comprises 19 residues. The CDR3 is CSARESGTSGGRPTDTQYF. CDR3 sequence (DNA): TGCAGTGCTAGGGAATCCGGGACTAGCGGGGGGAGACCCACAGATACGCAGTATTTT.

The chain couples TRBV7-8 to TRBJ2-1; 8 positions match TRBD2. Germline V CDR1 and CDR2: SGHVS, FQNEAQ. With 7 bases clipped from V and 3 bases from J, the junction kept 11 bases outside the gene matches. The CDR3 runs 16 residues. As DNA, the CDR3 is TGTGCCAGCAACCTACTTACTAGCGGAATCTACAATGAGCAGTTCTTC. Protein product: CASNLLTSGIYNEQFF.

CDR3 coding DNA: TGCAGCGTTGAGAGGCAGAGGGGGACCCAGTACTTC. The encoded protein is CSVERQRGTQYF. The chain is built from TRBV29-1 and TRBJ2-5; D possibly matches TRBD1 or TRBD2 (5 bases each). The CDR3 runs 12 residues. CDR1 and CDR2 from the germline V gene are SQVTM and ANQGSEA. V gave up 3 bases and J gave up 7 bases, with 12 bases separating them.

V and J are TRBV7-3 and TRBJ1-1; no definite D call. This CDR3 region has 13 residues. V shed 5 bases and J shed 2 bases, with 9 bases lying between them. CDR1 and CDR2 from the germline V gene are SGHTA and FQGTGA. For the CDR3, the DNA is TGTGCCAGCAGCCGCAACAGTAACACTGAAGCTTTCTTT. Translating it yields CASSRNSNTEAFF.

The chain combines TRBV20-1 with TRBJ2-4, with D possibly called TRBD1 or TRBD2 (5 bases each). The CDR3 loop spans 14 amino acids. V was clipped by 6 bases and J by 3 bases, with 15 bases between them. In germline, CDR1 is DFQATT, CDR2 SNEGSKA (reference sequence). CDR3 DNA sequence: TGCAGTGCCGAGGGGATTATCGGCAAAAACATTCAGTACTTC. Protein product: CSAEGIIGKNIQYF.

This chain uses TRBV28 with TRBJ2-1, with TRBD2 matching over 7 bases. This CDR3 spans 18 amino acids. Germline V gene data show CDR1 as MDHEN and CDR2 as SYDVKM. Germline trimming cut 6 bases from V and 4 bases from J; bases unmatched to any gene: 18. CDR3 sequence (DNA): TGTGCCAGCAGCTCGTTCAAGGTCATTCCCGGGAGGTACAATGAGCAGTTCTTC. Translated, it gives CASSSFKVIPGRYNEQFF.

The chain recombines TRBV20-1 with TRBJ2-5; the D call may be TRBD1 or TRBD2 (7 bases each). The DNA matches TRBJ2-7 better at its end, which makes the J call doubtful. Germline V gene lookup returns CDR1 DFQATT and CDR2 SNEGSKA (reference sequence). CDR3 length: 12 amino acids. The CDR3 DNA sequence: TGCAGCGCCGGCAGGGGGGGATACGAGCAGTACTTC. Translation gives CSAGRGGYEQYF.

Notes on this clonotype: Sequence at one end of the junction differs from germline and may be a read error. The chain couples TRBV11-1 to TRBJ2-6; D not certain. There are 16 residues in the CDR3. CDR1 and CDR2 from the germline V gene are SGHAT and FQDESV (reference sequence). The DNA for the CDR3 is TGTGCCAACAGCTCGGCGATATTCTCTGGGGCCAACGTCCTGACTTTC. This sequence encodes CANSSAIFSGANVLTF.

This clonotype has a handful of counts. The chain couples TRBV5-1 to TRBJ2-5, with D unresolved. Trimming cost V 3 bases and J 5 bases, with 14 bases left between them. Germline V gene sequence: CDR1 SGHRS, CDR2 YFSETQ. The CDR3 contains 14 residues. The CDR3 spells CASSYHPNVETQYF. The CDR3 DNA sequence: TGCGCCAGCAGCTACCACCCCAACGTGGAGACCCAGTACTTC.

The chain carries TRBV5-1 and TRBJ1-2; no definite D call. Germline V CDR1 and CDR2: SGHRS, YFSETQ. The CDR3 contains 14 residues. Trimming took off 0 bases at V and 6 bases at J, with 12 bases between the two ends. The CDR3, as DNA: TGCGCCAGCAGCTTGGAATGGGCGGAGGATGGCTACACCTTC. Translating it yields CASSLEWAEDGYTF.

The V call is TRBV7-8, the J call TRBJ1-6, with 9 bases aligning to TRBD1. The length of the CDR3 is 16 residues. The ends lost 6 bases at V and 7 bases at J; junction bases unmatched: 10. CDR1 and CDR2 (germline): SGHVS, FQNEAQ. The CDR3: CASSPIGTGSNSPLHF. CDR3 coding DNA: TGTGCCAGCAGTCCCATCGGGACAGGGTCGAATTCACCCCTCCACTTT.

The chain joins TRBV10-3 to TRBJ1-4, with 8 positions matching TRBD1. The ends lost 3 bases at V and 7 bases at J; junction bases unmatched: 1. CDR1 is ENHRY, CDR2 SYGVKD, per germline. This CDR3 spans 13 amino acids. The CDR3 is CAISEQGGEKLFF. CDR3 sequence (DNA): TGTGCCATCAGTGAACAGGGGGGTGAAAAACTGTTTTTT.

The V call is TRBV5-5, the J call TRBJ2-3; 7 bases line up with TRBD1. V was pared by 2 bases and J by 3 bases, with 12 bases of the junction left unmatched. Germline CDR1 and CDR2: SGHKS and YYEKEE (reference sequence). The CDR3 length is 17 residues. The CDR3 sequence: CASSFTLSGGWTDTQYF. Here the CDR3 DNA reads TGTGCCAGCAGCTTTACTCTATCAGGGGGATGGACAGATACGCAGTATTTT.

J is TRBJ2-5 and V is TRBV6-2 or TRBV6-3, with D perhaps assigned TRBD1 or TRBD2 (5 bases each). This CDR3 comprises 12 residues. The ends were cut back, 8 bases at V and 4 bases at J, with 11 bases in the middle. CDR1 MNHEY and CDR2 SVGEGT come from the germline V gene. The CDR3 protein is CASLTGGETQYF. Here the CDR3 DNA reads TGTGCCAGCCTAACTGGGGGAGAGACCCAGTACTTC.

In its sample, this clonotype was seen a few times. The V call is TRBV10-3, the J call TRBJ2-1, with D possibly matching TRBD2 (7 bases). The CDR3 runs to 17 residues. Per the germline V gene, CDR1 is ENHRY and CDR2 is SYGVKD. V shed 6 bases and J shed 8 bases, with 26 bases lying between them. The CDR3 region has the DNA TGTGCCATCAGGGCTCTTGGTGCGGGGGCCACTTCGGATGAGCAGTTCTTC. Its translation is CAIRALGAGATSDEQFF.

This clonotype was detected a few times. The V and J genes are TRBV20-1 and TRBJ2-5, with 8 nucleotides matching TRBD1. V gave up 6 bases and J gave up 1 base; unmatched junction bases: 7. CDR3 size: 14 residues. CDR1 is DFQATT, CDR2 SNEGSKA, per germline (reference sequence). The CDR3 DNA follows: TGCAGTGCGGCACCAGGACAGGGCCAAGAGACCCAGTACTTC. Translating gives CSAAPGQGQETQYF.

This clonotype appeared a few times. The chain uses TRBV2 and TRBJ2-7, with no clear D. V lost 10 bases and J lost 3, with 22 bases in between. CDR1 and CDR2 (germline): SNHLY, FYNNEI. The CDR3 extends over 15 amino acids. The CDR3 bases are TGTGCCATGACGTCCGACGGCCCCCTTGACTACGAGCAGTACTTC. The encoded protein is CAMTSDGPLDYEQYF.

The gene calls are TRBV20-1 and TRBJ2-5; tentatively, D is TRBD2 (5 bases). CDR1 and CDR2 from the germline V gene are DFQATT and SNEGSKA (reference sequence). CDR3 length: 15 residues. The germline V and J ends were trimmed by 5 bases and 1 base, with 17 bases remaining between them. DNA for the CDR3: TGCAGTGCTCCCATGCGAGGGCTCCCCCAAGAGACCCAGTACTTC. Encoded protein: CSAPMRGLPQETQYF.

The chain combines TRBV6-5 with TRBJ2-3; D remains unclear. There are 14 residues in the CDR3. The germline V gene has CDR1 MNHEY and CDR2 SVGAGI. V lost 6 bases, J lost 7 bases, and 17 bases lay in between. CDR3 DNA sequence: TGTGCCAGCAGCCAAGACACGCTAAGAAATACGCAGTATTTT. This translates into CASSQDTLRNTQYF.